The clone carrying this TCR beta chain was counted only a few times. What it binds is not known. This specimen comes from a study of OX40 agonist ivuxolimab in advanced cancers. Study summary: Ivuxolimab, an antibody that agonizes OX40 (CD134), was administered to the patients. One patient with hepatocellular carcinoma and two with cutaneous melanoma, three in all, had partial responses.

The table came from immunoSEQ multiplex PCR; TCRdb's copy has only in-frame clones and leaves some out. The table lists fewer than 60,000 clones, nearly 80% of them singletons. This CDR3 has 14 amino acids. Germline V gives CDR1 MNHEY, CDR2 SVGAGI. The V segment lost 6 bases and the J segment 5 bases; nucleotides outside the gene matches: 9. The study's findings and limits: Low normalized T-cell clonal expansion also characterized some of the nonresponders.

The receptor was derived from an adult with an advanced solid tumor such as melanoma, head and neck, liver or kidney cancer. The chain employs TRBV6-5 and TRBJ2-5; the match to TRBD1 covers 7 bases. Here the sequenced sample was CD4+ or CD8+ T cells sorted from blood, taken in a trial of the OX40 agonist ivuxolimab. The CDR3 DNA reads as TGTGCCAGCAGAGACAGGGCCCGACAGGAGACCCAGTACTTC. Protein product: CASRDRARQETQYF.